This T cell receptor (beta chain) is drawn from a study of blood T cell repertoires in COVID-19. Study in general: Acute and convalescent COVID-19 samples came from the United States, Italy and Spain. PBMCs, B-cell-depleted T cells, or T cells provided the cDNA or gDNA that made up the material.

Authors' processing steps: Counts of nucleated cells, estimated from reference gene primer amplification, were obtained. Using immunoSEQ multiplex PCR, the repertoire was profiled, and TCRdb retains in-frame clones only, with some absent. The V and J calls and the clone size are those of that table, but D and trimming were determined from the DNA. Of about 50,000 clones in the sample, around 92% were seen once. The CDR3 runs to 13 residues. Between the trimmed V and J ends, which lost 4 bases and 5 bases, there was a span of 12 bases. Germline CDR1 is SGHTS and CDR2 is YDEGEE. The genes are TRBV5-8 and TRBJ2-5; possibly TRBD2 for D (6 bases). The specimen sequenced was peripheral blood. This TCR came from a human donor in a cohort sampled during active COVID-19. CDR3 nucleotides: TGTGCCAGCAGCCGGGACTTCGGGGAGACCCAGTACTTC. It translates to CASSRDFGETQYF. The full variable domain, with the rest looked up from reference TRBV5-8 and TRBJ2-5, is EAGVTQSPTHLIKTRGQQATLRCSPISGHTSVYWYQQALGLGLQFLLWYDEGEERNRGNFPPRFSGRQFPNYSSELNVNALELEDSALYLCASSRDFGETQYFGPGTRLLVL.